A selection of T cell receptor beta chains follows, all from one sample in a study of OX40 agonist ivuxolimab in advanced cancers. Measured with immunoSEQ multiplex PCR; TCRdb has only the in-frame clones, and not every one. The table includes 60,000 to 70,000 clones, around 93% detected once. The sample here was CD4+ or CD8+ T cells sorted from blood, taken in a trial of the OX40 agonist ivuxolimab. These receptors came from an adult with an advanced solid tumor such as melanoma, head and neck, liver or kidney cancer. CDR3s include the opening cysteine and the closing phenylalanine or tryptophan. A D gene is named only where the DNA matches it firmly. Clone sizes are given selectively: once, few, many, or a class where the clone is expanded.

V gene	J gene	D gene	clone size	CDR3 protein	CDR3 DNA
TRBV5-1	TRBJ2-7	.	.	CASSLDGQSYEQYF	TGCGCCAGCAGCTTGGACGGACAGTCCTACGAGCAGTACTTC
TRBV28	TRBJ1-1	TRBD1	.	CASSSQQGAVTEAFF	TGTGCCAGCAGTTCTCAACAGGGGGCGGTCACTGAAGCTTTCTTT
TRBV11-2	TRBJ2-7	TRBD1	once	CASSSGRDRVYEQYF	TGTGCCAGCAGCTCAGGGAGGGACAGGGTATACGAGCAGTACTTC
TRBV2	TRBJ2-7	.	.	CASSGRGIGYEQYF	TGTGCCAGCAGTGGAAGGGGGATCGGGTACGAGCAGTACTTC
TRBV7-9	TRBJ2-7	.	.	CASSSPSDSGINYEQYF	TGTGCCAGCAGCTCCCCTTCGGATTCTGGGATTAACTACGAGCAGTACTTC
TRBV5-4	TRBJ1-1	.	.	CASSLIDTEAFF	TGTGCCAGCAGCTTAATCGACACTGAAGCTTTCTTT
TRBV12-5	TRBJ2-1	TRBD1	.	CASGTDRGSYNEQFF	TGTGCTAGTGGCACCGACAGGGGGTCCTACAATGAGCAGTTCTTC
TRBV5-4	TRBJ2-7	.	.	CASSRNGEEQYF	TGTGCCAGCAGCAGGAATGGGGAGGAGCAGTACTTC
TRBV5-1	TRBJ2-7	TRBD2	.	CASSLGGSVAGVYEQYF	TGCGCCAGCAGCCTGGGGGGCTCGGTAGCGGGGGTCTACGAGCAGTACTTC
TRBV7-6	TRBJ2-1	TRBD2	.	CASSRRFKAGIRYNEQFF	TGTGCCAGCAGCAGAAGATTTAAAGCGGGGATCAGGTACAATGAGCAGTTCTTC
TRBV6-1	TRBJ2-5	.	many	CASSPAPQETQYF	TGTGCCAGCAGTCCGGCCCCCCAAGAGACCCAGTACTTC
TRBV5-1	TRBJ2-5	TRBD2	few	CASSLILAKIQETQYF	TGCGCCAGCAGCTTAATACTAGCGAAGATCCAAGAGACCCAGTACTTC
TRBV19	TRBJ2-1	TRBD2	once	CASSPPGLAGYNEQFF	TGTGCCAGTAGCCCACCCGGACTAGCGGGGTACAATGAGCAGTTCTTC
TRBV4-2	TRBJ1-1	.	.	CASSRWGEENTEAFF	TGTGCCAGCAGCCGTTGGGGGGAGGAGAACACTGAAGCTTTCTTT
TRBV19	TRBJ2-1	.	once	CASSAAAGYNEQFF	TGTGCCAGTAGTGCTGCGGCCGGGTACAATGAGCAGTTCTTC
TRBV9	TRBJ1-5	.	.	CASSKDSNQPQHF	TGTGCCAGCAGCAAGGATAGCAATCAGCCCCAGCATTTT
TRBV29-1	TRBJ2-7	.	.	CSVAEGYEQYF	TGCAGCGTGGCTGAAGGCTACGAGCAGTACTTC